This TCR beta chain came from a study of T cells in Graves' hyperthyroidism and ophthalmopathy. RNA transcripts served as the template for amplifying TCR beta CDR3 regions. The HTBI primer set drove a first-round RT-PCR of the TCR CDR3. TCRdb itself ran the multiplex PCR reads through MiXCR, one entry per CDR3 protein. This table holds about 720,000 distinct CDR3 sequences, about 15% found once. V lost 3 bases, J lost 4 bases, and 12 bases lay in between. The CDR3 is made up of 13 amino acids. The germline V gene has CDR1 SQVTM and CDR2 ANQGSEA. The sequence was obtained from a man in his late teens or twenties with Graves' hyperthyroidism. Sample: blood. The rearrangement joins TRBV29-1 to TRBJ2-5, with a weak D call TRBD2 (7 bases). The CDR3 nucleotides are TGCAGCGTTGACGAAGGGGGGGGAGAGACCCAGTACTTC. Its translation is CSVDEGGGETQYF.